The 18 T cell receptor beta chains below all came from one sample that was sequenced in a study of CD8+CD57+ T cells in acquired aplastic anemia. Genomic DNA constituted the template upon which TCR beta VDJ and CDR3 profiling was performed. Using its own MiXCR run on the reads, TCRdb lists one record per CDR3 protein. The table has roughly 58,000 distinct CDR3 sequences, 55% seen once. The specimen was sorted CD4+, CD8+, or CD8+CD57+ T cells (not recorded which) from PBMCs. The receptor source for this set is a human donor in good health, serving as a control.

This sequence joins TRBV19 and TRBJ2-7, with 7 bases fitting TRBD1. The CDR3 spans 14 residues. The germline CDR1 and CDR2 sequences are LNHDA and SQIVND (reference sequence). V shed 6 bases and J 6 bases; nucleotides not matched to a gene: 11. As DNA, the CDR3 is TGTGCCAGTAGCCCCCGCCTCGCAGGGGGCGAGCAGTACTTC. Encoded protein: CASSPRLAGGEQYF.

The V call is TRBV15, the J call TRBJ2-7, with 10 bases lining up with TRBD1. CDR3 length: 15 amino acids. Trimming at V came to 4 bases and at J to 3 bases, leaving 6 bases not matched to a gene. Germline CDR1 is LNHNV and CDR2 is YYDKDF (reference sequence). CDR3 sequence: CATSTGQGVHYEQYF. In DNA form, the CDR3 reads TGTGCCACCAGCACTGGACAGGGGGTCCACTACGAGCAGTACTTC.

The chain has TRBV19 and TRBJ2-7, with D hard to call. The CDR3 has 13 amino acids. CDR1 and CDR2 from the germline V gene are LNHDA and SQIVND (reference sequence). Trimming cost V 3 bases and J 4 bases, with 10 bases left between them. The CDR3 DNA follows: TGTGCCAGTAGTATTAATACAGTGTACGAGCAGTACTTC. Translating it yields CASSINTVYEQYF.

This clonotype was seen at least ten times. The chain employs TRBV30 and TRBJ2-7; 9 positions match TRBD2. J lost 2 bases, V lost 0 bases, and 5 bases had no gene match. This CDR3 contains 15 residues. CDR1 GTSNPN and CDR2 SVGIG come from the germline V gene (reference sequence). CDR3 in amino acids: CAWSVRGGGAYEQYF. CDR3 sequence (DNA): TGTGCCTGGAGTGTACGCGGGGGGGGAGCCTACGAGCAGTACTTC.

J is TRBJ2-3 and V is TRBV9; perhaps TRBD2 as D (5 bases). The germline V gene encodes CDR1 SGDLS and CDR2 YYNGEE. The V and J ends lost 4 bases and 0 bases respectively, with 15 bases between them. The CDR3 runs to 16 residues. CDR3 sequence (DNA): TGTGCCAGCAGCCCCCTGGGAGCGGATAGCACAGATACGCAGTATTTT. Its translation is CASSPLGADSTDTQYF.

This clonotype was recorded many times. The gene calls are TRBV6-2 or TRBV6-3 and TRBJ1-2; tentatively, D is TRBD1 (6 bases). The V and J ends lost 4 bases and 4 bases respectively, with 16 bases between them. Germline assignment: CDR1 MNHEY and CDR2 SVGEGT. This CDR3 comprises 15 residues. CDR3 amino acids: CASSLAPDRVYGYTF. CDR3 coding DNA: TGTGCCAGCAGTTTAGCCCCGGACAGAGTCTATGGCTACACCTTC.

J is TRBJ1-1 and V is TRBV9, with TRBD1 matching 8 bases. This CDR3 is built from 16 residues. CDR1 SGDLS and CDR2 YYNGEE come from the germline V gene. Unmatched junction bases numbered 8, after V lost 0 bases and J lost 4 bases. The CDR3 is CASSVEAQGASTEAFF. In DNA, the CDR3 is TGTGCCAGCAGCGTAGAGGCCCAGGGGGCGAGCACTGAAGCTTTCTTT.

This clonotype was counted many times. The chain has TRBV4-1 and TRBJ1-4, with a tentative D call TRBD1 (5 bases). This CDR3 comprises 15 residues. Germline V CDR1 and CDR2: MGHRA, YSYEKL. Trimming left V 1 base short and J 7 bases short, with 13 bases between. The CDR3 protein is CASSQVGTRSEKLFF. The CDR3, as DNA: TGCGCCAGCAGCCAAGTCGGGACCCGGAGTGAAAAACTGTTTTTT.

The V and J genes are TRBV10-1 and TRBJ2-7; 14 positions match TRBD2. This CDR3 is 15 amino acids long. With V trimmed by 3 bases and J by 6 bases, 4 bases remained unmatched. Germline CDR1 WNHNN, CDR2 SYGVQD (reference sequence). In nucleotides, the CDR3 is TGCGCCAGCAGTGACCGCGGACTAGCGGGAGGCGAGCAGTACTTC. Protein: CASSDRGLAGGEQYF.

The chain is built from TRBV12-3 or TRBV12-4 and TRBJ2-7, with 9 bases fitting TRBD2. The CDR3 covers 14 residues. V shed 4 bases, J shed 3 bases, and the junction held 4 bases outside the gene matches. CDR3 sequence reads: CASSYAGGFYEQYF. CDR3 coding DNA: TGTGCCAGCAGTTACGCGGGAGGGTTCTACGAGCAGTACTTC.

This sequence joins TRBV19 and TRBJ2-1; TRBD1 aligns across 8 bases. Trimming cost V 5 bases and J 4 bases; bases outside gene matches: 7. The CDR3 is 15 residues long. Germline V gene lookup returns CDR1 LNHDA and CDR2 SQIVND (reference sequence). The CDR3 is CASSSHGTGYNEQFF. The CDR3 DNA reads TGTGCCAGTAGTTCCCACGGGACAGGATACAATGAGCAGTTCTTC. The full variable domain, with the rest looked up from reference TRBV19 and TRBJ2-1, is DGGITQSPKYLFRKEGQNVTLSCEQNLNHDAMYWYRQDPGQGLRLIYYSQIVNDFQKGDIAEGYSVSREKKESFPLTVTSAQKNPTAFYLCASSSHGTGYNEQFFGPGTRLTVL.

This clonotype was found many times. V is TRBV30 and J is TRBJ2-1; D not certain. The CDR3 consists of 12 residues. Germline lookup yields CDR1 GTSNPN and CDR2 SVGIG (reference sequence). Trimming stripped 2 bases from V and 10 bases from J, with 12 bases between. CDR3 region: CAWSHGFGEQFF. For the CDR3, the DNA is TGTGCCTGGAGTCACGGTTTCGGGGAGCAGTTCTTC.

This clonotype has at least ten counts. This rearrangement joins TRBV6-5 to TRBJ2-1, with 8 bases aligning to TRBD1. Trimming took 3 bases from V and 6 from J; bases not matched to a gene: 10. Germline V gives CDR1 MNHEY, CDR2 SVGAGI. The CDR3 is 16 residues long. CDR3 region: CASSYIRDRGANEQFF. In DNA form, the CDR3 reads TGTGCCAGCAGTTATATCCGTGACAGGGGTGCCAATGAGCAGTTCTTC.

This clonotype showed up just a few times. The chain has TRBV29-1 and TRBJ2-7; tentatively, D is TRBD1 (5 bases). Trimming pared 3 bases from V and 2 bases from J, leaving 14 bases between. Germline V lookup: CDR1 SQVTM, CDR2 ANQGSEA. The CDR3 has 14 residues. This chain's CDR3 is CSVDKPGQAYEQYF. In DNA form, the CDR3 reads TGCAGCGTTGATAAGCCAGGGCAGGCCTACGAGCAGTACTTC.

This clonotype is a singleton in its sample. Its ends do not fully match the called genes, so a read error is possible. The chain joins TRBV5-4 to TRBJ2-7; TRBD1 agrees at 11 bases. The CDR3 length is 14 residues. Per the germline V gene, CDR1 is SGHNT and CDR2 is YYREEE (reference sequence). The CDR3 bases are TGTGACAGCAGCTCCGGGACAGGGGGTTTCGAGCAGTACTTC. Protein product: CDSSSGTGGFEQYF.

This clonotype has a count of ten or more. V gene TRBV3-1 combines with J gene TRBJ2-7; tentative D call: TRBD2 (6 bases). The CDR3 has 15 residues. Germline V gives CDR1 LGHDT, CDR2 YNNKEL (reference sequence). The ends were cut back, 0 bases at V and 7 bases at J, with 16 bases in the middle. CDR3 protein: CASSQDVEGSKEQYF. The CDR3 bases are TGTGCCAGCAGCCAAGATGTGGAGGGGTCGAAGGAGCAGTACTTC.

This sequence joins TRBV11-1 and TRBJ1-5, with D unclear. This CDR3 is built from 16 residues. The V and J ends lost 5 bases and 1 base respectively, with 15 bases between them. Germline CDR1 reads SGHAT; CDR2 reads FQDESV (reference sequence). CDR3 residues: CASSPDARGSNQPQHF. The CDR3 nucleotides read TGTGCCAGCAGCCCGGACGCTCGAGGGAGCAATCAGCCCCAGCATTTT.

This clonotype was detected many times. V is TRBV28 and J is TRBJ2-7; 10 bases agree with TRBD1. With V trimmed by 8 bases and J by 7 bases, 8 bases remained unmatched. Germline-derived CDR1 and CDR2 are MDHEN and SYDVKM. CDR3 length equals 13 residues. CDR3 sequence reads: CASWDRGLSEQYF. The DNA of the CDR3 is TGTGCCAGCTGGGACAGGGGATTGAGTGAGCAGTACTTC.